The clone carrying this T cell receptor (beta chain) was recorded once. V dropped 1 base and J dropped 2 bases, with 9 bases sitting between them. The CDR3 runs to 14 residues. Germline V gene data show CDR1 as SEHNR and CDR2 as FQNEAQ (reference sequence). This sample stems from a study of blood T cell repertoires in COVID-19. Study information: In each case, the material was cDNA or gDNA derived from T cells, B-cell-depleted T cells, or PBMCs.

Seattle researchers signed up patients amid active infection and tracked them longitudinally. Data came from immunoSEQ multiplex PCR; TCRdb stores just in-frame clones and leaves some out. The sample records 330,000 or so clones, approximately 86% being singletons. The sample was peripheral blood. The rearrangement uses TRBV7-9 and TRBJ2-7, with D possibly matching TRBD1 (5 bases). The clonotype originates from a young man with COVID-19, enrolled during active disease. CDR3: CASSLGQGTYEQYF. Here the CDR3 DNA reads TGTGCCAGCAGCTTAGGGCAGGGCACCTACGAGCAGTACTTC.